Described below is a single T cell receptor beta chain sequence and its context. What it binds is not known. TCRdb called the RT-PCR reads again in MiXCR, with one record for every CDR3 protein. The sample holds approximately 530,000 distinct CDR3 sequences; approximately 7.1% are singletons and the top ten take 10% to 15%. The data were obtained in a study of response to subunit inactivated influenza vaccine. Study conclusions and caveats: The authors suggested that few new T cells are recruited per seasonal influenza vaccination.

CDR3 length equals 13 residues. V was pared by 2 bases and J by 6 bases, with 8 bases between. Germline V gene sequence: CDR1 SNHLY, CDR2 FYNNEI. The sequence came from a man aged 50 to 69 who received an inactivated influenza vaccine. The source material was PBMCs from blood, sampled less than 30 months after vaccination. The chain recombines TRBV2 with TRBJ2-1, with D possibly matching TRBD2 (6 bases). CDR3 bases: TGTGCCAGCAGTGAATCGGGGGTCAATGAGCAGTTCTTC. Its translation: CASSESGVNEQFF.